These 10 T cell receptor beta chains were all obtained from the same sample, sequenced in a study of blood T cell repertoires in COVID-19. Sequencing was performed with immunoSEQ multiplex PCR; in TCRdb, only in-frame clones are kept and a portion is missing. This sample yields approximately 440,000 clones, of which approximately 90% are seen a single time; roughly 0.72% belongs to the top ten. Sequencing used PBMCs or T cells enriched from blood (not recorded which). These receptor sequences come from a woman younger than 30 who had recovered from COVID-19.

This sequence joins TRBV27 and TRBJ1-2, with D unclear. Trimming took 6 bases from V and 6 from J, leaving 14 bases between them. The germline gives CDR1 MNHEY, CDR2 SMNVEV (reference sequence). The CDR3 runs 13 residues. CDR3 amino acids: CASSPRSLDGYTF. CDR3 bases: TGTGCCAGCAGCCCGAGGTCCTTAGATGGCTACACCTTC.

This clone appeared once. The chain is built from TRBV30 and TRBJ1-4, with D possibly being TRBD1 (5 bases). The CDR3 runs to 13 residues. The V and J ends lost 2 bases and 9 bases respectively, with 13 bases between them. CDR1 GTSNPN and CDR2 SVGIG come from the germline V gene (reference sequence). CDR3 protein: CAWSSGYLKKLFF. The CDR3 nucleotides are TGTGCCTGGAGTTCAGGGTACCTCAAAAAACTGTTTTTT.

This chain uses TRBV10-3 with TRBJ1-1, with 10 nucleotides matching TRBD1. The junction had 3 bases not matched to a gene; V was cut back by 5 bases and J by 0 bases. The CDR3 consists of 15 residues. Germline CDR1 and CDR2: ENHRY and SYGVKD. CDR3 in amino acids: CAISSGQGLNTEAFF. In DNA form, the CDR3 reads TGTGCCATCAGTTCGGGACAGGGGCTGAACACTGAAGCTTTCTTT.

The V call is TRBV7-9, the J call TRBJ2-1; tentative D call: TRBD1 (6 bases). The germline CDR1 and CDR2 sequences are SEHNR and FQNEAQ (reference sequence). This CDR3 is 14 amino acids long. V shed 5 bases and J shed 6 bases, with 14 bases lying between them. The CDR3 nucleotides are TGTGCCAGCAGCCCAAGTGGACAGCCCAATGAGCAGTTCTTC. It yields the protein CASSPSGQPNEQFF.

The V and J genes are TRBV7-9 and TRBJ2-3; 7 positions match TRBD2. This CDR3 comprises 14 residues. With 2 bases clipped from V and 9 bases from J, the junction kept 8 bases outside the gene matches. Germline CDR1 and CDR2: SEHNR and FQNEAQ (reference sequence). The CDR3 sequence: CASSLRLAPLTQYF. Here the CDR3 DNA reads TGTGCCAGCAGCTTAAGACTAGCCCCACTAACGCAGTATTTT.

The V call is TRBV10-3, the J call TRBJ1-1; D is unresolved. Germline loops: CDR1 ENHRY, CDR2 SYGVKD. V was clipped by 4 bases and J by 8 bases, with 8 bases between them. The CDR3 extends over 11 amino acids. As DNA, the CDR3 is TGTGCCATCAGTGGAGGCCCCGAAGCTTTCTTT. Amino acids: CAISGGPEAFF.

This clone was seen a single time. CDR3 protein: CASSLRGNSNQPQHF. The DNA for the CDR3 is TGTGCCAGCTCACTACGGGGGAATAGCAATCAGCCCCAGCATTTT. V and J are TRBV18 and TRBJ1-5, with D possibly matching TRBD1 (5 bases). From germline, CDR1 is KGHSH and CDR2 LQKENI. V was trimmed by 4 bases and J by 0 bases, leaving 10 bases between them. This CDR3 contains 15 residues.

This clone occurred a few times. V gene TRBV5-1 combines with J gene TRBJ2-4; weak D call: TRBD1 (7 bases). Germline V CDR1 and CDR2: SGHRS, YFSETQ. V was pared by 8 bases and J by 8 bases, with 26 bases between. The CDR3 covers 16 residues. The CDR3 loop is CASSGGSWVRRDIQYF. CDR3 bases: TGCGCCAGTTCAGGGGGTAGCTGGGTAAGGAGGGACATTCAGTACTTC.

This clone was seen a handful of times. V is TRBV3-1 (or the pseudogene TRBV3-2) and J is TRBJ2-2; the match to TRBD2 covers 9 bases. Germline V lookup: CDR1 LGHDT, CDR2 YNNKEL (reference sequence). The CDR3 has 17 residues. V was pared by 1 base and J by 5 bases, with 8 bases of the junction left unmatched. CDR3 in DNA: TGTGCCAGCAGCCAAGTGGCTAGCGGGGAGAGGACCGGGGAGCTGTTTTTT. Translation gives CASSQVASGERTGELFF.

The V call is TRBV7-2, the J call TRBJ1-1; D might be TRBD1 (6 bases). The length of the CDR3 is 14 residues. The germline CDR1 and CDR2 sequences are SGHTA and FQGNSA. Trimming removed 5 bases at V and 0 bases at J, with 10 bases between. The CDR3 loop reads CASSKRTVNTEAFF. The CDR3 nucleotides are TGTGCCAGCAGCAAAAGGACAGTGAACACTGAAGCTTTCTTT.